This T cell receptor (beta chain) was obtained from a study of PD-1 blockade in classical Hodgkin lymphoma. Whole-study findings and limits: There was a significant rise in CD4+ TCR diversity by C4D1, with no such rise for CD8+. The diversity seen at baseline in complete responders resembled that of newly diagnosed patients. The authors have not defined what causes the repertoire differences, possibly disease activity or prior therapy.

Method: immunoSEQ multiplex PCR; TCRdb's copy keeps in-frame clones and lacks some. Of approximately 100,000 clones in the sample, around 88% were seen once. No patient escaped relapse after autologous stem cell transplantation, and brentuximab vedotin exposure varied. By frequency in the sample, this clone is medium-sized. Its cognate antigen is unknown. Germline values: CDR1 SGHVS, CDR2 FQNEAQ. With V trimmed by 1 base and J by 6 bases, 6 bases remained unmatched. The length of the CDR3 is 15 residues. The receptor's source is a human donor with classical Hodgkin lymphoma. The chain recombines TRBV7-8 with TRBJ1-5, with 7 bases matching TRBD1. Sequenced here: peripheral blood mononuclear cells (PBMCs), sampled before the second cycle of nivolumab. The CDR3 protein is CASSLDRGASQPQHF. CDR3 bases: TGTGCCAGCAGCTTAGACAGGGGAGCTTCTCAGCCCCAGCATTTT.